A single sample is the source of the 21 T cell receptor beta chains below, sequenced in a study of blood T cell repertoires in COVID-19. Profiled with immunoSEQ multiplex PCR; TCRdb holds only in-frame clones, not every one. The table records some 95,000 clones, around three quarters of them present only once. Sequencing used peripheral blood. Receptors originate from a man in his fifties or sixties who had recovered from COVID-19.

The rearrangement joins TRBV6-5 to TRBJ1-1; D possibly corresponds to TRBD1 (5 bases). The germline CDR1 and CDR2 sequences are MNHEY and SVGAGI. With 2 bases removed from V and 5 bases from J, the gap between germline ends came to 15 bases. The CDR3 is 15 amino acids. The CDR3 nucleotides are TGTGCCAGCAGTTACGGTTCCAGGGCAGAAACTGAAGCTTTCTTT. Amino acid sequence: CASSYGSRAETEAFF.

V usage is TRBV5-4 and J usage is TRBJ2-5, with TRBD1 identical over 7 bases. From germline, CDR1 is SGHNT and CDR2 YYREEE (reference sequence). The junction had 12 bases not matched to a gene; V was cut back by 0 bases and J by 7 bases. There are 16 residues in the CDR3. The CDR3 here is CASSLETTGSGGTQYF. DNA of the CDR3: TGTGCCAGCAGCTTGGAGACGACAGGGAGTGGCGGGACCCAGTACTTC.

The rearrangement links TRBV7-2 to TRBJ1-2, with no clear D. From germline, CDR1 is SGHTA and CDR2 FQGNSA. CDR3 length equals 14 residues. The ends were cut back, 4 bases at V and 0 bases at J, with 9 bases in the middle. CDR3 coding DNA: TGTGCCAGCAGCTCTCGCGGGGCTAACTATGGCTACACCTTC. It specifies CASSSRGANYGYTF.

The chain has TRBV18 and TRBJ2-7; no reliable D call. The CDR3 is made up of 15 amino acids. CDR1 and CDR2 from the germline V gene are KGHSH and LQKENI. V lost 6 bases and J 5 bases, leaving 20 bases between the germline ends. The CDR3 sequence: CASSPGFRVADEQYF. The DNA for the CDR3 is TGTGCCAGCTCCCCCGGTTTTCGAGTAGCAGACGAGCAGTACTTC.

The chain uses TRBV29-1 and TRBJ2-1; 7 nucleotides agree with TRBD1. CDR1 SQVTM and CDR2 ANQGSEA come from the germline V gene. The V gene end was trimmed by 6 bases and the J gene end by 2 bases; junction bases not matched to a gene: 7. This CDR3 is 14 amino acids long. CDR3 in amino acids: CSVGTGDPYNEQFF. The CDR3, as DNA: TGCAGCGTGGGAACAGGGGACCCCTACAATGAGCAGTTCTTC.

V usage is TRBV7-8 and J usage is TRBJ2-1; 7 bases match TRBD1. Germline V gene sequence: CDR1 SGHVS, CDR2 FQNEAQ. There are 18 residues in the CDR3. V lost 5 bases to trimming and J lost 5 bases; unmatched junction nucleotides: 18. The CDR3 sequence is CASSPLGYRGLGNNEQFF. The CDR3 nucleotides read TGTGCCAGCAGCCCGCTGGGTTACAGGGGCCTGGGGAACAATGAGCAGTTCTTC.

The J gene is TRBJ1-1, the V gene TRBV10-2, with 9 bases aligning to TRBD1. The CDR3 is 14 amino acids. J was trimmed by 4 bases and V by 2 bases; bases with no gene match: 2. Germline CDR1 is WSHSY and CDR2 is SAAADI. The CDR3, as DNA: TGCGCCAGCAGTGAGCGGGACAGGGCCACTGAAGCTTTCTTT. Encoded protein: CASSERDRATEAFF.

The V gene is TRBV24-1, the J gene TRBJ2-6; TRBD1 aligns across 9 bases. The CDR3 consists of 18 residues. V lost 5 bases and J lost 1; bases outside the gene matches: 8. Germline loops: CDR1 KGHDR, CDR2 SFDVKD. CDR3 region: CATSGRDRDRSGANVLTF. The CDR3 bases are TGTGCCACCAGTGGCCGGGACAGGGATAGGTCTGGGGCCAACGTCCTGACTTTC.

For the CDR3, the DNA is TGTGCCAGCAGCTCCCTTATGCGGGGACGCGGTTACGAGCAGTACTTC. Translation gives CASSSLMRGRGYEQYF. The chain links TRBV3-1 (or the pseudogene TRBV3-2) to TRBJ2-7; D is perhaps TRBD2 (6 bases). The CDR3 length is 16 residues. CDR1 and CDR2 (germline): LGHDT, YNNKEL (reference sequence). With 5 bases removed from V and 4 bases from J, the gap between germline ends came to 21 bases.

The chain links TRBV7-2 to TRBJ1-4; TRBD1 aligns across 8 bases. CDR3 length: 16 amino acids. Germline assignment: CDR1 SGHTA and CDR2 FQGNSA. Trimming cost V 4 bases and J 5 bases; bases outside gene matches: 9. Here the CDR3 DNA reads TGTGCCAGCAGCTCCGGGGGTCAGGGGGCGAATGAAAAACTGTTTTTT. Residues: CASSSGGQGANEKLFF. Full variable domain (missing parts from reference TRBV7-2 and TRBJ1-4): GAGVSQSPSNKVTEKGKDVELRCDPISGHTALYWYRQSLGQGLEFLIYFQGNSAPDKSGLPSDRFSAERTGGSVSTLTIQRTQQEDSAVYLCASSSGGQGANEKLFFGSGTQLSVL.

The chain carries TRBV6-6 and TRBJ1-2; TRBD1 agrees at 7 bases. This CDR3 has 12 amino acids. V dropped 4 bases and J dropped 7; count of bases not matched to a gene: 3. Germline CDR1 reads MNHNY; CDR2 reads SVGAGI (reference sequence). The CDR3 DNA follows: TGTGCCAGCAGTTCACAGGGGTTTGGCTACACCTTC. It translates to CASSSQGFGYTF.

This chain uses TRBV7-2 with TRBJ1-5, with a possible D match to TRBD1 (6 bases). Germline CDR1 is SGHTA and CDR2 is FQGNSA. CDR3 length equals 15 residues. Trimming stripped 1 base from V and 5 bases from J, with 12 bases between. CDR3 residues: CASSLDSGVDQPQHF. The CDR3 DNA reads TGTGCCAGCAGCTTAGATTCAGGGGTTGATCAGCCCCAGCATTTT.

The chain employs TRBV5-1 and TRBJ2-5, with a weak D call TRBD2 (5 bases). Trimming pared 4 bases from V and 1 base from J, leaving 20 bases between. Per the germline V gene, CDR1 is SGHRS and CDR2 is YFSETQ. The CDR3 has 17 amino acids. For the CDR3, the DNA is TGCGCCAGCAGCCTACCGACGGACGGGATTGCCCAAGAGACCCAGTACTTC. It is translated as CASSLPTDGIAQETQYF.

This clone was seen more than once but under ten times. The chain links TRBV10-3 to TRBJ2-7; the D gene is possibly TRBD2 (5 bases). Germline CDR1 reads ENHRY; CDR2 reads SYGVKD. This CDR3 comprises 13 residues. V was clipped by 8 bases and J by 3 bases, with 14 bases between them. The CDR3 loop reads CAISEVFIYEQYF. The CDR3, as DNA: TGTGCCATCTCGGAGGTTTTCATCTACGAGCAGTACTTC.

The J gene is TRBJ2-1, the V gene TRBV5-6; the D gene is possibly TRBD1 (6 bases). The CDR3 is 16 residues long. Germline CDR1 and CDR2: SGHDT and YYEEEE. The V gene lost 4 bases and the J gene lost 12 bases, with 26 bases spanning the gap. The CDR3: CASSERDTSLTMRQFF. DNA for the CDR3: TGTGCCAGCAGCGAGAGGGACACCTCTCTCACAATGAGGCAGTTCTTC.

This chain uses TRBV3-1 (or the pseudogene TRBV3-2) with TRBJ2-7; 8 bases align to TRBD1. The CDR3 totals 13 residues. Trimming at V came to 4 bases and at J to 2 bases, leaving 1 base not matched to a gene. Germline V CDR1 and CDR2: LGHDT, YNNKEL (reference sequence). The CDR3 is CASSRTGPYEQYF. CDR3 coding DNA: TGTGCCAGCAGCCGGACAGGGCCCTACGAGCAGTACTTC.

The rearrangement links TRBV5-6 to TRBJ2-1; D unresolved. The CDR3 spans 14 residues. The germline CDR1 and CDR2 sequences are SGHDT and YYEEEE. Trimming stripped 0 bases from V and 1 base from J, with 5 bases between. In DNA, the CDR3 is TGTGCCAGCAGCTTGGCGCGGTCCTACAATGAGCAGTTCTTC. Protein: CASSLARSYNEQFF.

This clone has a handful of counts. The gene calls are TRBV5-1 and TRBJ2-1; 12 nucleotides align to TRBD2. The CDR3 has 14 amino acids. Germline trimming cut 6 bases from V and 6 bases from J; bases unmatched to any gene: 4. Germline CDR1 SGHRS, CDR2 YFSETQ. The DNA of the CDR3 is TGCGCCAGCACCGGGACTAGCGGGCTCAATGAGCAGTTCTTC. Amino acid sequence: CASTGTSGLNEQFF.

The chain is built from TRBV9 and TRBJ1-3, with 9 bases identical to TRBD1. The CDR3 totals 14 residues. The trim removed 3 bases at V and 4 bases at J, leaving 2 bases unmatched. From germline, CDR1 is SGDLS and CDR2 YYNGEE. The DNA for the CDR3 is TGTGCCAGCAGCGACAGGGGGCTCGGAAACACCATATATTTT. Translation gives CASSDRGLGNTIYF.

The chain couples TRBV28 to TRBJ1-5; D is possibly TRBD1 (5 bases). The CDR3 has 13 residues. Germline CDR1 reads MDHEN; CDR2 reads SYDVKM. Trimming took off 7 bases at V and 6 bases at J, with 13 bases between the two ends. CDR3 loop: CASTGTYGQPQHF. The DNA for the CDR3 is TGTGCCAGCACCGGGACTTACGGTCAGCCCCAGCATTTT.

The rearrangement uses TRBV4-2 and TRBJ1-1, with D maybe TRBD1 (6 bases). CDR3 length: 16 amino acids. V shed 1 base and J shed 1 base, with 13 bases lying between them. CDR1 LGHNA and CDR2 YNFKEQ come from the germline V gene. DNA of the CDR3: TGTGCCAGCAGCCAAGCAACCGGGACACCGAACACTGAAGCTTTCTTT. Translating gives CASSQATGTPNTEAFF.